Shown below are 28 T cell receptor beta chains from a single sample sequenced in a study of CD8+CD57+ T cells in acquired aplastic anemia. For CDR3 and TCR beta VDJ profiling, genomic DNA was the template used. MiXCR was run by TCRdb on the reads, yielding one entry per CDR3 protein. The data show some 160,000 distinct CDR3 sequences, roughly 43% seen once. In patients chosen for sequencing, flow cytometry had shown CD8+CD57+ cell expansion. Specimen: sorted CD4+, CD8+, or CD8+CD57+ T cells (not recorded which) from PBMCs. The receptors come from a human donor with aplastic anemia.

V and J are TRBV7-2 and TRBJ2-1, with TRBD1 matching over 8 bases. With V trimmed by 3 bases and J by 13 bases, 5 bases remained unmatched. Germline V lookup: CDR1 SGHTA, CDR2 FQGNSA. The CDR3 contains 12 residues. Written as DNA, the CDR3 is TGTGCCAGCAGCTTGGCCACAGGGGGACAGTTCTTC. It codes for CASSLATGGQFF.

The chain carries TRBV30 and TRBJ1-4; D uncertain. Germline CDR1 GTSNPN, CDR2 SVGIG (reference sequence). Trimming cost V 1 base and J 11 bases, with 8 bases left between them. The CDR3 is 11 amino acids. CDR3 nucleotide sequence: TGTGCCTGGAGTGGGGGTGGCAAACTGTTTTTT. It translates to CAWSGGGKLFF.

This chain uses TRBV5-6 with TRBJ2-1; 8 bases are shared with TRBD1. The length of the CDR3 is 18 residues. Germline trimming cut 3 bases from V and 1 base from J; bases unmatched to any gene: 12. In germline, CDR1 is SGHDT, CDR2 YYEEEE. The DNA for the CDR3 is TGTGCCAGCAGCTACCCCCAACTAAGACAGGGGTCCTACAATGAGCAGTTCTTC. Translation: CASSYPQLRQGSYNEQFF.

In its sample, this clonotype was seen many times. V is TRBV20-1 and J is TRBJ1-4, with D hard to call. V lost 0 bases to trimming and J lost 1 base, with 15 bases between them. CDR3 length: 17 amino acids. CDR1 is DFQATT and CDR2 is SNEGSKA in the germline V gene (reference sequence). The CDR3 is CSARDLSPPVTNEKLFF. The CDR3 DNA sequence: TGCAGTGCTAGAGACCTGTCACCCCCGGTAACTAATGAAAAACTGTTTTTT.

For this clonotype: Since a much larger clone is just one base distant, this may be a read error. The chain has TRBV5-1 and TRBJ1-1; TRBD1 is a possible D gene (6 bases). The ends were cut back, 2 bases at V and 5 bases at J, with 10 bases in the middle. This CDR3 has 13 amino acids. Germline V gene data show CDR1 as SGHRS and CDR2 as YFSETQ. This chain's CDR3 is CASSLAGVTEAFF. The CDR3 DNA follows: TGCGCCAGCAGCTTAGCAGGGGTTACTGAAGCTTTCTTT.

V usage is TRBV24-1 and J usage is TRBJ2-7, with D perhaps assigned TRBD1 or TRBD2 (5 bases each). The V end was cut by 7 bases, the J end by 3 bases, with 15 bases between. The CDR3 has 14 amino acids. Germline V CDR1 and CDR2: KGHDR, SFDVKD. This CDR3 reads CATRTGRLYYEQYF. The CDR3 nucleotides read TGTGCCACCAGAACGGGACGGCTGTACTACGAGCAGTACTTC.

This clonotype was seen at least ten times. The chain is built from TRBV20-1 and TRBJ2-7, with 9 bases fitting TRBD2. Looked up from germline, CDR1 is DFQATT and CDR2 is SNEGSKA (reference sequence). With V trimmed by 3 bases and J by 5 bases, 5 bases remained unmatched. CDR3 length equals 13 residues. CDR3 sequence reads: CSARNLAGNEQYF. For the CDR3, the DNA is TGCAGTGCTAGGAATCTAGCGGGGAACGAGCAGTACTTC.

In this sample, this clonotype turned up many times. The chain employs TRBV5-8 and TRBJ2-5; D may be TRBD2 (6 bases). CDR3 length: 15 amino acids. Germline loops: CDR1 SGHTS, CDR2 YDEGEE. V shed 3 bases and J shed 2 bases, with 14 bases lying between them. CDR3 DNA sequence: TGTGCCAGCAGCTCGGCATTTGCGGGGCAAGAGACCCAGTACTTC. Translation gives CASSSAFAGQETQYF.

This clonotype has at least ten counts. The J gene is TRBJ1-2, the V gene TRBV12-3 or TRBV12-4; 9 bases are shared with TRBD1. The CDR3 is 14 amino acids. V lost 5 bases, J lost 5 bases, and 6 bases stayed unmatched. For the CDR3, the DNA is TGTGCCAGCAGTCTTGAGACAGGGGGGTATGGCTACACCTTC. The encoded protein is CASSLETGGYGYTF.

This clonotype was counted only a few times. The chain recombines TRBV9 with TRBJ1-1, with TRBD1 matching 7 bases. J lost 5 bases, V lost 2 bases, and 0 bases had no gene match. The V gene's germline CDR1 is SGDLS and CDR2 YYNGEE. This CDR3 is 12 amino acids long. CDR3 sequence (DNA): TGTGCCAGCAGCGTGGGACAGACTGAAGCTTTCTTT. This gives the protein CASSVGQTEAFF.

This CDR3 reads CASSRDTDRMYEQYF. CDR3 nucleotides: TGTGCCAGCAGTCGAGATACTGACAGGATGTACGAGCAGTACTTC. The rearrangement joins TRBV2 to TRBJ2-7; tentatively, D is TRBD1 (6 bases). Per germline, CDR1 SNHLY and CDR2 FYNNEI. The CDR3 extends over 15 amino acids. Trimming took off 5 bases at V and 4 bases at J, with 18 bases between the two ends.

Here the CDR3 reads CASSRDIRSSPLHF. The CDR3 DNA is TGTGCCAGCAGCAGAGACATCAGGAGTTCACCCCTCCACTTT. The chain recombines TRBV6-1 with TRBJ1-6; no clear D gene. The CDR3 extends over 14 amino acids. V lost 6 bases, J lost 9 bases, and 15 bases lay in between. CDR1 and CDR2 (germline): MNHNS, SASEGT.

This clonotype occurred a few times. The chain links TRBV29-1 to TRBJ1-4, with D tentatively TRBD1 (5 bases). Germline V CDR1 and CDR2: SQVTM, ANQGSEA. CDR3 length: 13 residues. Trimming cost V 4 bases and J 7 bases, with 13 bases left between them. As DNA, the CDR3 is TGCAGCGTTGTCCGGGGGTTTGGTGAAAAACTGTTTTTT. Its protein is CSVVRGFGEKLFF. Combining the CDR3 with reference TRBV29-1 and TRBJ1-4 gives the whole variable domain SAVISQKPSRDICQRGTSLTIQCQVDSQVTMMFWYRQQPGQSLTLIATANQGSEATYESGFVIDKFPISRPNLTFSTLTVSNMSPEDSSIYLCSVVRGFGEKLFFGSGTQLSVL.

There are many counts of this clonotype. The V and J genes are TRBV29-1 and TRBJ1-5; a possible D gene is TRBD1 (5 bases). V lost 2 bases, J lost 1 base, and 9 bases lay in between. Germline V gene sequence: CDR1 SQVTM, CDR2 ANQGSEA. The CDR3 has 14 residues. The CDR3 coding sequence is TGCAGCGTTGAAATCTCAGGGAGCAATCAGCCCCAGCATTTT. This gives the protein CSVEISGSNQPQHF.

This clonotype was recorded at least ten times. The rearrangement joins TRBV5-1 to TRBJ2-7; the D is unclear. The CDR3 has 13 residues. Between the trimmed V and J ends, which lost 2 bases and 3 bases, there was a span of 9 bases. Germline loops: CDR1 SGHRS, CDR2 YFSETQ. In DNA, the CDR3 is TGCGCCAGCAGCTTACAGCCGTACTACGAGCAGTACTTC. Its translation: CASSLQPYYEQYF.

This clonotype was seen repeatedly, ten times or more. The J gene is TRBJ2-7, the V gene TRBV7-2, with 12 bases matching TRBD2. The junction had 2 bases not matched to a gene; V was cut back by 4 bases and J by 4 bases. Germline V gene lookup returns CDR1 SGHTA and CDR2 FQGNSA. This CDR3 comprises 14 residues. The CDR3 nucleotides are TGTGCCAGCAGCTCGACTAGCGGGAGATACGAGCAGTACTTC. It yields the protein CASSSTSGRYEQYF.

This rearrangement joins TRBV10-2 to TRBJ2-1; TRBD2 might be the D (5 bases). The CDR3 is 13 residues long. Trimming removed 4 bases at V and 5 bases at J, with 9 bases between. The germline CDR1 and CDR2 sequences are WSHSY and SAAADI. DNA for the CDR3: TGCGCCAGCAGTGGTAGGGAGAACAATGAGCAGTTCTTC. Residues: CASSGRENNEQFF.

This clonotype appeared a few times. The chain combines TRBV29-1 with TRBJ2-5, with D perhaps matching TRBD1 (7 bases). Germline-derived CDR1 and CDR2 are SQVTM and ANQGSEA. The CDR3 consists of 14 residues. V was pared by 1 base and J by 5 bases, with 14 bases between. The CDR3 reads CSVEGQGGRETQYF. CDR3 nucleotide sequence: TGCAGCGTTGAAGGACAGGGAGGAAGGGAGACCCAGTACTTC.

V is TRBV24-1 and J is TRBJ2-1, with TRBD2 identical over 11 bases. After removal of 2 bases from V and 4 bases from J, the junction contained 0 bases not matched to a gene. Germline-derived CDR1 and CDR2 are KGHDR and SFDVKD. The CDR3 has 15 amino acids. The CDR3 DNA follows: TGTGCCACCAGTGATTGGACTAGCGGGTACAATGAGCAGTTCTTC. Amino acids: CATSDWTSGYNEQFF.

The sample holds a few counts of this clonotype. V usage is TRBV28 and J usage is TRBJ1-1; D gene uncertain. Germline CDR1 reads MDHEN; CDR2 reads SYDVKM. The CDR3 length is 14 residues. Deletions cut 2 bases from V and 1 base from J, with 8 bases between. The CDR3 sequence: CASSLTDPNTEAFF. The CDR3 nucleotides read TGTGCCAGCAGTTTAACCGACCCGAACACTGAAGCTTTCTTT.

At least ten counts were recorded for this clonotype. J is TRBJ1-1 and V is TRBV14; 7 bases agree with TRBD1. CDR3 size: 13 residues. V lost 7 bases and J lost 11; bases outside the gene matches: 13. Germline-derived CDR1 and CDR2 are SGHDN and FVKESK. For the CDR3, the DNA is TGTGCCAGCACCTTAATGACAGGGAGTGAGGCTTTCTTT. It yields the protein CASTLMTGSEAFF.

In the case of this clonotype: The CDR3 does not end in the conserved phenylalanine or tryptophan, so this is likely a read error. The limits of the CDR3 on the DNA are not certain, so only TCRdb's listed CDR3 is given. The CDR3 spells CASSQVAS. The rearrangement links TRBV4-2 to TRBJ2-7; the table's D call, TRBD2, has no DNA check behind it. The CDR3 numbers 8 amino acids, ends counted. Germline V gives CDR1 LGHNA, CDR2 YNFKEQ.

This clonotype has ten or more counts. J is TRBJ2-7 and V is TRBV9; 11 nucleotides match TRBD2. Per the germline V gene, CDR1 is SGDLS and CDR2 is YYNGEE. The J segment lost 7 bases and the V segment lost 2 bases, leaving 8 bases of the junction unmatched. This CDR3 spans 15 amino acids. The CDR3 reads CASSVSGLAETEQYF. CDR3 DNA sequence: TGTGCCAGCAGCGTCTCGGGACTAGCGGAAACGGAGCAGTACTTC.

On this clonotype itself: The junction shows a germline mismatch at one end, possibly a read error. V and J are TRBV20-1 and TRBJ1-2; 9 positions match TRBD1. The CDR3 length is 15 residues. The V gene's germline CDR1 is DFQATT and CDR2 SNEGSKA (reference sequence). CDR3 in DNA: TGTAGTGCTTATGATCCGGGACAGGGAGTTTTCGGCTACACCTTC. The encoded protein is CSAYDPGQGVFGYTF.

The chain recombines TRBV2 with TRBJ2-7; D could derive from TRBD1 or TRBD2 (8 bases each). Looked up from germline, CDR1 is SNHLY and CDR2 is FYNNEI. This CDR3 is built from 16 residues. V was pared by 4 bases and J by 2 bases, with 18 bases between. The CDR3 spells CASSGRGGQVTYEQYF. CDR3 nucleotides: TGTGCCAGCAGTGGACGGGGGGGACAGGTGACCTACGAGCAGTACTTC.

This clonotype has just a few counts. The genes are TRBV6-1 and TRBJ2-2; maybe TRBD1 (6 bases). Germline V gene lookup returns CDR1 MNHNS and CDR2 SASEGT. Trimming left V 2 bases short and J 7 bases short, with 23 bases between. The CDR3 covers 18 residues. The CDR3 DNA sequence: TGTGCCAGCAGTGAAACAGTCAGGGGTGTTTCTTATATCGGGGAGCTGTTTTTT. Its protein product is CASSETVRGVSYIGELFF.

This clonotype was found once. V gene TRBV27 combines with J gene TRBJ1-1; D gene unclear. Germline V gene sequence: CDR1 MNHEY, CDR2 SMNVEV (reference sequence). V gave up 2 bases and J gave up 7 bases, with 14 bases separating them. The CDR3 loop spans 14 amino acids. CDR3 DNA: TGTGCCAGCAGTTTAAGGGTAAGGCATAGTGAAGCTTTCTTT. It yields the protein CASSLRVRHSEAFF.

CDR3 region: CAITRGLADSYEQYF. The CDR3 DNA reads as TGTGCCATCACCCGGGGACTAGCGGACTCCTACGAGCAGTACTTC. The genes are TRBV10-3 and TRBJ2-7; 11 bases line up with TRBD2. J gave up 0 bases and V 7 bases, and 5 bases lay outside the gene matches. The CDR3 consists of 15 residues. Germline lookup yields CDR1 ENHRY and CDR2 SYGVKD.